This TCR beta chain was recovered during a study of radiotherapy plus CTLA-4 blockade in lung cancer listed by TCRdb under 2018. As for the study more broadly: Among enrolled patients, roughly 17% had an objective response and 25% to 35% reached disease control. Overall results and qualifications from the work: After treatment with radiotherapy and ipilimumab, TCR clones that originated in tumors expanded in peripheral blood. The strongest predictors of response, as reported, were early dynamic changes in blood T cell clones along with a rise in serum interferon-beta after radiation.

Counted from cysteine to phenylalanine, this CDR3 has 12 amino acids. Only CDR3 DNA remains: 36 bases, in frame from the first base. CDR1 and CDR2 (SNHLY, FYNNEI) derive from the germline V gene. V has 10 bases trimmed and J has 10 bases trimmed; junction bases matching no gene number 8. The study evaluated CTLA-4 blockade (ipilimumab) given together with focal radiation therapy in patients who had chemo-refractory metastatic non-small-cell lung cancer. Comments on this clone: Its recognized antigen is unknown. Base qualities are not recorded, but no much larger clone differs from it by a single base.

Library method: the immunoSEQ multiplex PCR assay. TCRdb obtained this table from immuneACCESS and retained in-frame rearrangements with V and J assigned. These tables miss some clones; where compared with another copy, unresolved V genes account for less than half of the shortfall, and the remainder is unexplained. The sample yields some 73,000 clones; 70% to 85% were counted once. Approximately 0.81% of the sample is in the top ten clones. The sequence was collected from a human donor with non-small cell lung cancer who had stable disease on radiotherapy plus ipilimumab. The receptor chain draws on TRBV2 and TRBJ2-1, and 9 junctional nucleotides match TRBD2. This sample comprised peripheral blood, obtained from a patient treated with radiotherapy plus ipilimumab. The CDR3 protein: CATTRAGGEQFF. The sequenced DNA is TGTGCCACCACACGAGCGGGAGGCGAGCAGTTCTTC.